Sequencing of this T cell receptor (beta chain) was carried out in a study of blood T cell repertoires in COVID-19. The overall study: Sites across the United States, Italy and Spain contributed samples from acute and convalescent COVID-19. PBMCs, B-cell-depleted T cells, or T cells were the source of the cDNA or gDNA that made up the material.

CDR3 length equals 15 residues. Germline V gene sequence: CDR1 SGHTA, CDR2 FQGNSA. The V and J ends lost 5 bases and 0 bases respectively, with 11 bases between them. Original processing methods: Estimation of nucleated cell counts relied on the amplification of reference gene primers. Profiled with immunoSEQ multiplex PCR; TCRdb holds only in-frame clones, not every one. The V and J calls and clone size were taken over from that table, and D and trimming were inferred from the DNA. The sample records roughly 67,000 clones, 80% to 95% being singletons. The chain links TRBV7-2 to TRBJ2-4; D is ambiguous. This receptor was obtained from a man between 65 and 85 years old with active COVID-19. Sequences were obtained from peripheral blood. The CDR3: CASSPSGQAKNIQYF. The CDR3 DNA reads as TGTGCCAGCAGCCCAAGTGGCCAAGCCAAAAACATTCAGTACTTC.